This paragraph covers one T cell receptor (beta chain) sequence. Clones were read by immunoSEQ multiplex PCR, and TCRdb kept only the in-frame ones, dropping some. The data show a few hundred thousand clones, about 88% seen once. This CDR3 spans 16 amino acids. V was clipped by 3 bases and J by 2 bases; unmatched bases: 8. The V gene's germline CDR1 is SGHTA and CDR2 FQGNSA. The entry originates in a study of blood T cell repertoires in COVID-19. It was during active infection that Seattle patients were enrolled and then longitudinally followed. The chain recombines TRBV7-2 with TRBJ2-3; 7 positions agree with TRBD2. Material: peripheral blood. The TCR was taken from a woman under 40 with COVID-19, enrolled during active disease. Here the CDR3 DNA reads TGTGCCAGCAGCTTCCTCGCGGGAGCTCACACAGATACGCAGTATTTT. As protein: CASSFLAGAHTDTQYF.